This entry lists 8 T cell receptor beta chains sequenced from one sample in a study of T cell responses to AZD1222 COVID-19 vaccine. Profiled with immunoSEQ multiplex PCR; TCRdb holds only in-frame clones, not every one. The sample lists some 150,000 clones; around nine tenths were seen once. Source: peripheral blood, taken 28 days after the second AZD1222 dose. Receptor source: an adult who received the AZD1222 COVID-19 vaccine.

The rearrangement joins TRBV4-2 to TRBJ1-2, with a weak D call TRBD1 (5 bases). The ends were cut back, 2 bases at V and 4 bases at J, with 14 bases in the middle. The CDR3 runs to 15 residues. Germline CDR1 is LGHNA and CDR2 is YNFKEQ. DNA of the CDR3: TGTGCCAGCAGCCAACCACTCAGGGAGATCTATGGCTACACCTTC. Protein product: CASSQPLREIYGYTF.

The chain carries TRBV2 and TRBJ2-7; D unresolved. Trimming cost V 4 bases and J 4 bases, with 5 bases left between them. CDR1 SNHLY and CDR2 FYNNEI come from the germline V gene. There are 11 residues in the CDR3. The CDR3 nucleotides read TGTGCCAGCAGTGGTATGTACGAGCAGTACTTC. It encodes CASSGMYEQYF.

The chain carries TRBV3-1 (or the pseudogene TRBV3-2) and TRBJ2-7; no reliable D call. This CDR3 contains 14 residues. Germline V gene data show CDR1 as LGHDT and CDR2 as YNNKEL (reference sequence). V was clipped by 1 base and J by 0 bases, with 7 bases between them. The CDR3 reads CASSQASSSYEQYF. In DNA form, the CDR3 reads TGTGCCAGCAGCCAAGCGTCTAGCTCCTACGAGCAGTACTTC.

J is TRBJ2-7 and V is TRBV19; the D gene is possibly TRBD2 (5 bases). This CDR3 is built from 11 residues. V was pared by 5 bases and J by 7 bases, with 9 bases between. Germline assignment: CDR1 LNHDA and CDR2 SQIVND (reference sequence). The CDR3 DNA is TGTGCCAGTAGTGCCCGGGAAGAGCAGTACTTC. Translating gives CASSAREEQYF. Complete variable domain (other parts from reference TRBV19 and TRBJ2-7): DGGITQSPKYLFRKEGQNVTLSCEQNLNHDAMYWYRQDPGQGLRLIYYSQIVNDFQKGDIAEGYSVSREKKESFPLTVTSAQKNPTAFYLCASSAREEQYFGPGTRLTVT.

V usage is TRBV6-2 or TRBV6-3 and J usage is TRBJ1-1; weak D call: TRBD1 (5 bases). Germline V gene lookup returns CDR1 MNHEY and CDR2 SVGEGT. There are 13 residues in the CDR3. The V gene lost 4 bases and the J gene lost 4 bases, with 10 bases spanning the gap. The CDR3 is CASSWQGGTEAFF. For the CDR3, the DNA is TGTGCCAGCAGTTGGCAGGGTGGCACTGAAGCTTTCTTT.

The V gene is TRBV18, the J gene TRBJ2-5; D could derive from TRBD1 or TRBD2 (7 bases each). In germline, CDR1 is KGHSH, CDR2 LQKENI. The length of the CDR3 is 14 residues. Trimming shortened V by 6 bases and J by 8 bases, and 19 bases separated the two germline ends. The CDR3 region is CASSSQGGAGTQYF. DNA for the CDR3: TGTGCCAGCTCCTCCCAGGGGGGGGCCGGCACCCAGTACTTC.

This clone was seen only once. At one end the junction does not follow the germline gene, possibly because of a read error. The gene calls are TRBV7-7 and TRBJ2-1; possibly TRBD2 for D (5 bases). This CDR3 spans 14 amino acids. Germline V CDR1 and CDR2: SSHAT, FNYEAQ (reference sequence). DNA of the CDR3: TGTGCTAGCAGCTTAGACGGGACCTACAATGAGCAGTTCTTC. The encoded protein is CASSLDGTYNEQFF.

This clone appeared once. The gene calls are TRBV3-1 (or the pseudogene TRBV3-2) and TRBJ1-2, with TRBD1 matching 9 bases. V was clipped by 0 bases and J by 2 bases; unmatched bases: 13. The CDR3 has 19 residues. Per germline, CDR1 LGHDT and CDR2 YNNKEL (reference sequence). CDR3 in amino acids: CASSQDLPGQGLGNYGYTF. CDR3 coding DNA: TGTGCCAGCAGCCAAGACTTACCGGGACAGGGCTTAGGAAACTATGGCTACACCTTC.